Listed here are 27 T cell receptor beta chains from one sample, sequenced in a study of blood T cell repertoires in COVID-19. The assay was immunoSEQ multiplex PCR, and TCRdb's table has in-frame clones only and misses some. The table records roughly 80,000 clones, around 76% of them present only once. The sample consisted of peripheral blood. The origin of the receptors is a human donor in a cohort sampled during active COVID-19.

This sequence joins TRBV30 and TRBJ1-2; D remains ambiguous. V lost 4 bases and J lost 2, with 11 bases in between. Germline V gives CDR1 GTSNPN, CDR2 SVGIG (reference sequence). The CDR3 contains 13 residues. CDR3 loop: CAWKEGGNYGYTF. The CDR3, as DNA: TGTGCCTGGAAGGAGGGAGGGAACTATGGCTACACCTTC.

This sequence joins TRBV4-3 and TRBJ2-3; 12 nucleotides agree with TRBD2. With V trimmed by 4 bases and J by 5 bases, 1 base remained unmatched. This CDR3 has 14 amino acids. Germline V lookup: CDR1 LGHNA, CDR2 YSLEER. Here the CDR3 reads CASSLGLAGDTQYF. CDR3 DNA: TGCGCCAGCAGCCTGGGACTAGCGGGAGATACGCAGTATTTT.

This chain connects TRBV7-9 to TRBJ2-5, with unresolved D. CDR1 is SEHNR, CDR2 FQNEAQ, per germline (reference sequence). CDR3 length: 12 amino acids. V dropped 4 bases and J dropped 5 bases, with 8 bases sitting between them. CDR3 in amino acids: CASSWVEETQYF. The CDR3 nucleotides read TGTGCCAGCAGCTGGGTGGAGGAGACCCAGTACTTC.

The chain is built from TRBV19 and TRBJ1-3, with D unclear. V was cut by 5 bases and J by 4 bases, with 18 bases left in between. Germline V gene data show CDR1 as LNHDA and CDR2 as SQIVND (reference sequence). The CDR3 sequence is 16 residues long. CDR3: CASSRGRDSGGNTIYF. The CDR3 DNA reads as TGTGCCAGTAGTCGAGGCCGGGATTCGGGCGGAAACACCATATATTTT.

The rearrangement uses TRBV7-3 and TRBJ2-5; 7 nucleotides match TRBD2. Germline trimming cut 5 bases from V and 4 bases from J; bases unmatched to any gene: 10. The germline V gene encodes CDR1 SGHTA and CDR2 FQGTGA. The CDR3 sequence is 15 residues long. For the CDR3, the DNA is TGTGCCAGCAGCCCCTATTCGGGGGGTTCAGAGACCCAGTACTTC. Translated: CASSPYSGGSETQYF.

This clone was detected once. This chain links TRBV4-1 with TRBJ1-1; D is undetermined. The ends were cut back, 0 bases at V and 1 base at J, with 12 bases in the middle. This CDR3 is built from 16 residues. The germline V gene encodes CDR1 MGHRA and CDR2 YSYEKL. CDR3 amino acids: CASSQDVLARNTEAFF. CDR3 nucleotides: TGCGCCAGCAGCCAAGACGTGTTGGCCAGGAACACTGAAGCTTTCTTT.

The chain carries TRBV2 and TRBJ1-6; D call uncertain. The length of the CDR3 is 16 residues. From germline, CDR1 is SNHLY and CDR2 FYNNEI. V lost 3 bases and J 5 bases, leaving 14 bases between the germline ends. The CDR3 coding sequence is TGTGCCAGCAGTGACCTACGGGGTCGGAATAATTCACCCCTCCACTTT. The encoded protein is CASSDLRGRNNSPLHF.

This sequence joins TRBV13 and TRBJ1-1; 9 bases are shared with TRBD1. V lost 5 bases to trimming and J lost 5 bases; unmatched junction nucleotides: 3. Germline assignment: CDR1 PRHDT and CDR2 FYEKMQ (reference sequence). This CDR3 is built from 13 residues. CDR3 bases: TGTGCCAGCAGCCGGGGACAGGGAACTGAAGCTTTCTTT. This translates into CASSRGQGTEAFF.

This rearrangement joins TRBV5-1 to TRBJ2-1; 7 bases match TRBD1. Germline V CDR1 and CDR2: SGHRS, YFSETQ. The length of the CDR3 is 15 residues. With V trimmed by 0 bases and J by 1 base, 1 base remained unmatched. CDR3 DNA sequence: TGCGCCAGCAGCTTGGACAGGGGTTCCTACAATGAGCAGTTCTTC. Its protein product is CASSLDRGSYNEQFF.

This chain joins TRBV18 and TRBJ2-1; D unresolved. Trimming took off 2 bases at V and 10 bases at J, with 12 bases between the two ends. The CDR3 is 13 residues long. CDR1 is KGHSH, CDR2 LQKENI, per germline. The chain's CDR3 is CASSPWAEPEQFF. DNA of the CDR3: TGTGCCAGCTCACCATGGGCCGAACCCGAGCAGTTCTTC.

The CDR3 here is CAWIQGSMNTEAFF. CDR3 bases: TGTGCCTGGATACAGGGCTCCATGAACACTGAAGCTTTCTTT. V gene TRBV30 combines with J gene TRBJ1-1; D perhaps matches TRBD1 (6 bases). Germline lookup yields CDR1 GTSNPN and CDR2 SVGIG (reference sequence). V lost 4 bases, J lost 0 bases, and 12 bases lay in between. This CDR3 comprises 14 residues.

The CDR3: CASSGSRGAVSRYEQYV. The CDR3 coding sequence is TGTGCCAGCAGTGGGTCCAGAGGAGCGGTCTCCCGCTACGAGCAGTACGTC. The chain uses TRBV28 and TRBJ2-7; a weak D match, TRBD2 (5 bases). The CDR3 loop spans 17 amino acids. Germline values: CDR1 MDHEN, CDR2 SYDVKM. Trimming shortened V by 5 bases and J by 3 bases, and 23 bases separated the two germline ends.

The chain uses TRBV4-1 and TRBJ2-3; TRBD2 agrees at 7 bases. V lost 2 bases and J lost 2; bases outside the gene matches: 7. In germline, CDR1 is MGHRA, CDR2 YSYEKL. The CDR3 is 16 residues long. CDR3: CASSQTPGGTTDTQYF. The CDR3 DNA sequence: TGCGCCAGCAGCCAAACTCCGGGAGGTACCACAGATACGCAGTATTTT.

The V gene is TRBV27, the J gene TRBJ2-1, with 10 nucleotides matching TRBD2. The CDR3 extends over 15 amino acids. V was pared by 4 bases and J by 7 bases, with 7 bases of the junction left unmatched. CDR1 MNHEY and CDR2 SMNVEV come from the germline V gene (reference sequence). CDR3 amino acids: CASSSPSGSGNEQFF. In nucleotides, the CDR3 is TGTGCCAGCAGTTCACCTAGCGGGAGCGGTAATGAGCAGTTCTTC.

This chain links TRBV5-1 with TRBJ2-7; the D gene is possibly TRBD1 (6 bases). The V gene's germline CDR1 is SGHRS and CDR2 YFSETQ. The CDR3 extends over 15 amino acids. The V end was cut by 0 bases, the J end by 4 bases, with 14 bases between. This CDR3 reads CASSLGTETVYEQYV. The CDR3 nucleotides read TGCGCCAGCAGCTTGGGGACAGAGACCGTATACGAGCAGTACGTC.

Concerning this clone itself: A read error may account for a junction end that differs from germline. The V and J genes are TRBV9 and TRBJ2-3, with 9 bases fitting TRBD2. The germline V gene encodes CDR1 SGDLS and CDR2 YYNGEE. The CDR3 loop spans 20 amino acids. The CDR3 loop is CARSVGVAEGRGGRTDTQYF. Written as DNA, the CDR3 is TGTGCCCGCAGCGTAGGCGTGGCGGAGGGGCGGGGGGGCCGCACAGATACGCAGTATTTT.

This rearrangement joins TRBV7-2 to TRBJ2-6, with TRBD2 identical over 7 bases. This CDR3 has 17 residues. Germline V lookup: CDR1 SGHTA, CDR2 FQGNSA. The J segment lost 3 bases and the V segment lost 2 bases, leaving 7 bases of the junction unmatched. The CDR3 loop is CASSLTLGGSGANVLTF. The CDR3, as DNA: TGTGCCAGCAGCTTAACTCTTGGCGGGAGTGGGGCCAACGTCCTGACTTTC.

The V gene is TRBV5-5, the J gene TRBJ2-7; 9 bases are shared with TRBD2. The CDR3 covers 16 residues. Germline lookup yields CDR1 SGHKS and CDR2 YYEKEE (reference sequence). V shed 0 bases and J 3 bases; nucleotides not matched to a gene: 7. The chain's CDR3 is CASSLGLAGPYYEQYF. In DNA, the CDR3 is TGTGCCAGCAGCTTGGGCCTAGCGGGGCCCTACTACGAGCAGTACTTC.

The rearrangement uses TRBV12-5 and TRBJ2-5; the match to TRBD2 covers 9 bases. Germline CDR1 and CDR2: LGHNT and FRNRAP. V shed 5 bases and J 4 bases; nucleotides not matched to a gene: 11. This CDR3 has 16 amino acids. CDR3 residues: CASGPPGGGGAETQYF. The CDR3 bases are TGTGCTAGTGGTCCCCCGGGGGGCGGGGGGGCAGAGACCCAGTACTTC.

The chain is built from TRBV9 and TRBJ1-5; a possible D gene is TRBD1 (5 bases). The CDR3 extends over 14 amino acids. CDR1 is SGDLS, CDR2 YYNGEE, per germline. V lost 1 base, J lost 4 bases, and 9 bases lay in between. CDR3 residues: CASSVSGGNQPQHF. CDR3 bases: TGTGCCAGCAGCGTATCCGGGGGGAATCAGCCCCAGCATTTT.

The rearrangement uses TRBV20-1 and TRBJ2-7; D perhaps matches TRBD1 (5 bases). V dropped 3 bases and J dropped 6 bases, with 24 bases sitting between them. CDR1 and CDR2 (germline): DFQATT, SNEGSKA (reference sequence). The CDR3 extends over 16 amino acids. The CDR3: CSASGRQPRAVGEQYV. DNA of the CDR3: TGCAGTGCTAGTGGTAGACAGCCAAGGGCGGTGGGCGAGCAGTACGTC.

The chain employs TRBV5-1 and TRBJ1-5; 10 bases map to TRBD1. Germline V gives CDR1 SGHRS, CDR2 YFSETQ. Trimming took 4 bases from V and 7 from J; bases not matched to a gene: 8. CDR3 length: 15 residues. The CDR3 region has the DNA TGCGCCAGCAGCCCGACAGGGGGCGACAACCAGCCCCAGCATTTT. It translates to CASSPTGGDNQPQHF.

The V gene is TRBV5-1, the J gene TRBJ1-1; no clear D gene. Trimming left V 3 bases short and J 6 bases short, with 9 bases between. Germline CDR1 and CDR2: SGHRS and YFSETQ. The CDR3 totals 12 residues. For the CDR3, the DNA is TGCGCCAGCAGCTCACAAGGAGCTGAAGCTTTCTTT. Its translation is CASSSQGAEAFF.

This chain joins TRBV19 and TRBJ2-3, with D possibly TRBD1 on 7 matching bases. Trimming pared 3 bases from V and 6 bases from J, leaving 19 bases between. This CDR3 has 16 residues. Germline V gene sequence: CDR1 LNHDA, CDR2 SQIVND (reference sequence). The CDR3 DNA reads TGTGCCAGTAGTATCCCGACAGGGAGGATGTACGATACGCAGTATTTT. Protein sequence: CASSIPTGRMYDTQYF. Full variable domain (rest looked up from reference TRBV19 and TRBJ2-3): DGGITQSPKYLFRKEGQNVTLSCEQNLNHDAMYWYRQDPGQGLRLIYYSQIVNDFQKGDIAEGYSVSREKKESFPLTVTSAQKNPTAFYLCASSIPTGRMYDTQYFGPGTRLTVL.

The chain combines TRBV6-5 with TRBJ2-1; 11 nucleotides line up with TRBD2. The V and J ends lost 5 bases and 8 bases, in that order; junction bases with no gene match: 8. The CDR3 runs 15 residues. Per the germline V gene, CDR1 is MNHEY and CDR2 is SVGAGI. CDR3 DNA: TGTGCCAGCAGTCGTACTAGCGGGAGTTGGGATGAGCAGTTCTTC. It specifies CASSRTSGSWDEQFF.

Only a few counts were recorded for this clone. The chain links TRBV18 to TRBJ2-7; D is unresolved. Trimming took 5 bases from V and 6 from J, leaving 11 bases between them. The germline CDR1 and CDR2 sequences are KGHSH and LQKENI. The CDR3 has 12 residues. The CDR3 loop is CASSGESFEQYF. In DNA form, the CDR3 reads TGTGCCAGCTCAGGTGAGAGTTTCGAGCAGTACTTC. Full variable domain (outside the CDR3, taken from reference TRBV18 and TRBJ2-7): NAGVMQNPRHLVRRRGQEARLRCSPMKGHSHVYWYRQLPEEGLKFMVYLQKENIIDESGMPKERFSAEFPKEGPSILRIQQVVRGDSAAYFCASSGESFEQYFGPGTRLTVT.

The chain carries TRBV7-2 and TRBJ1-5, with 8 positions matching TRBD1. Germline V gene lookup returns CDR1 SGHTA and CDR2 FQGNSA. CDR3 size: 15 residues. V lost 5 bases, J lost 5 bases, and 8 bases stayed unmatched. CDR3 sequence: CASSPGGTGDQPQHF. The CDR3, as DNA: TGTGCCAGCAGCCCTGGCGGGACAGGCGATCAGCCCCAGCATTTT.